Following are 15 T cell receptor beta chains from one sample sequenced in a study of T cells after posttransplantation cyclophosphamide. Sequenced by immunoSEQ multiplex PCR; TCRdb stores in-frame clones only, minus some. The sample yields roughly 11,000 clones, over 70% seen once. Control samples came 1 year after myeloablative marrow transplants with methotrexate plus calcineurin inhibitor. This material consisted of PBMCs, taken about 380 days after allogeneic stem cell transplant with calcineurin inhibitor and methotrexate. Every receptor here comes from a young adult male patient who received an allogeneic stem cell transplant from an unrelated donor, was CMV-positive, and had acute GVHD only. Among the T cells, some may be from the graft donor.

This clone was counted a few times. The V call is TRBV5-1, the J call TRBJ2-7; the match to TRBD2 covers 8 bases. With 1 base clipped from V and 2 bases from J, the junction kept 2 bases outside the gene matches. CDR1 is SGHRS and CDR2 is YFSETQ in the germline V gene. The CDR3 loop spans 14 amino acids. The DNA of the CDR3 is TGCGCCAGCAGCTTGAGCGGGGGTACCTACGAGCAGTACTTC. Translated, it gives CASSLSGGTYEQYF.

V and J are TRBV13 and TRBJ2-5, with TRBD1 identical over 10 bases. The length of the CDR3 is 15 residues. Germline assignment: CDR1 PRHDT and CDR2 FYEKMQ (reference sequence). The trim removed 5 bases at V and 2 bases at J, leaving 5 bases unmatched. The CDR3 nucleotides are TGTGCCAGCAGCGTTCGGACAGGGGGACAAGAGACCCAGTACTTC. It codes for CASSVRTGGQETQYF.

This chain joins TRBV6-5 and TRBJ1-1; D possibly corresponds to TRBD1 (5 bases). This CDR3 has 14 residues. V was trimmed by 6 bases and J by 4 bases, leaving 15 bases between them. Germline CDR1 is MNHEY and CDR2 is SVGAGI. In DNA form, the CDR3 reads TGTGCCAGCAGGGCCGGGGGACCGGTCACTGAAGCTTTCTTT. As protein: CASRAGGPVTEAFF.

The chain carries TRBV5-1 and TRBJ2-6, with 8 bases aligning to TRBD1. J gave up 0 bases and V 4 bases, and 9 bases lay outside the gene matches. Germline V gene lookup returns CDR1 SGHRS and CDR2 YFSETQ. CDR3 size: 18 residues. The CDR3 sequence: CASSQGTGQTSGANVLTF. The CDR3 bases are TGCGCCAGCAGCCAAGGGACAGGCCAAACCTCTGGGGCCAACGTCCTGACTTTC.

This clone showed up just a few times. CDR3 amino acids: CASSAGGAFF. The CDR3 DNA is TGTGCCAGCAGTGCGGGGGGAGCTTTCTTT. The rearrangement joins TRBV6-1 to TRBJ1-1; D perhaps matches TRBD1 (5 bases). Trimming cost V 4 bases and J 10 bases, with 7 bases left between them. Germline V gene data show CDR1 as MNHNS and CDR2 as SASEGT. The CDR3 is 10 amino acids.

The rearrangement uses TRBV27 and TRBJ1-1, with 8 bases fitting TRBD1. The CDR3 runs 16 residues. Germline CDR1 and CDR2: MNHEY and SMNVEV (reference sequence). V lost 5 bases to trimming and J lost 3 bases; unmatched junction nucleotides: 11. The CDR3 spells CASSPWTGLGYTEAFF. The CDR3 DNA reads as TGTGCCAGCAGTCCTTGGACAGGGTTGGGGTACACTGAAGCTTTCTTT.

The chain has TRBV29-1 and TRBJ2-1, with D hard to call. The CDR3 is 16 amino acids. CDR1 is SQVTM and CDR2 is ANQGSEA in the germline V gene. V was pared by 4 bases and J by 0 bases, with 16 bases between. This CDR3 is CSVVGLRASSYNEQFF. CDR3 in DNA: TGCAGCGTTGTGGGTCTGCGAGCGAGCTCCTACAATGAGCAGTTCTTC.

V and J are TRBV6-5 and TRBJ2-3, with TRBD1 identical over 8 bases. V was pared by 4 bases and J by 6 bases, with 6 bases of the junction left unmatched. Germline loops: CDR1 MNHEY, CDR2 SVGAGI. This CDR3 has 14 amino acids. The CDR3 is CASSLRQGYDTQYF. CDR3 in DNA: TGTGCCAGCAGTTTAAGACAGGGGTATGATACGCAGTATTTT.

This chain uses TRBV30 with TRBJ2-3; 11 nucleotides align to TRBD2. This CDR3 is 15 amino acids long. The V gene's germline CDR1 is GTSNPN and CDR2 SVGIG (reference sequence). V was pared by 4 bases and J by 6 bases, with 9 bases of the junction left unmatched. CDR3 DNA: TGTGCCTGGACCATACTAGCGGGAGTAGGGGATACGCAGTATTTT. It is translated as CAWTILAGVGDTQYF.

V and J are TRBV6-5 and TRBJ2-7; TRBD2 matches at 7 bases. V shed 4 bases, J shed 4 bases, and the junction held 13 bases outside the gene matches. This CDR3 is 16 amino acids long. Germline loops: CDR1 MNHEY, CDR2 SVGAGI. CDR3 sequence (DNA): TGTGCCAGCAGTTTAACTAGCGCGAAGCTCGGTTACGAGCAGTACTTC. Its translation: CASSLTSAKLGYEQYF.

The gene calls are TRBV6-5 and TRBJ2-5, with a tentative D call TRBD2 (6 bases). The V and J ends lost 0 bases and 1 base respectively, with 12 bases between them. This CDR3 spans 16 amino acids. The germline V gene encodes CDR1 MNHEY and CDR2 SVGAGI. The CDR3 nucleotides are TGTGCCAGCAGTTACTCGGGCTCTAGCGTCCAAGAGACCCAGTACTTC. It translates to CASSYSGSSVQETQYF.

The gene calls are TRBV15 and TRBJ2-3; TRBD2 aligns across 9 bases. This CDR3 is 17 amino acids long. Trimming cost V 0 bases and J 4 bases; bases outside gene matches: 8. Germline CDR1 reads LNHNV; CDR2 reads YYDKDF (reference sequence). The CDR3 DNA follows: TGTGCCACCAGCAGAGATCTGCGGGAGGGCCTCGCAGATACGCAGTATTTT. Translation gives CATSRDLREGLADTQYF.

The V call is TRBV27, the J call TRBJ1-1, with a possible D match to TRBD1 (6 bases). V was cut by 5 bases and J by 1 base, with 17 bases left in between. The germline V gene has CDR1 MNHEY and CDR2 SMNVEV (reference sequence). The CDR3 contains 16 residues. The CDR3 loop reads CASSPWTVRGNTEAFF. CDR3 coding DNA: TGTGCCAGCAGTCCGTGGACAGTAAGGGGGAACACTGAAGCTTTCTTT.

The chain is built from TRBV5-1 and TRBJ2-7; D is possibly TRBD2 (6 bases). Germline V gene lookup returns CDR1 SGHRS and CDR2 YFSETQ. The ends were cut back, 5 bases at V and 1 base at J, with 16 bases in the middle. CDR3 size: 15 residues. CDR3 nucleotide sequence: TGCGCCAGCAGACCAGACAGTGGGACTTCCTACGAGCAGTACTTC. Protein: CASRPDSGTSYEQYF.

The chain carries TRBV28 and TRBJ2-3; 8 nucleotides align to TRBD2. J was trimmed by 5 bases and V by 3 bases; bases with no gene match: 4. CDR3 length: 14 residues. Germline V gene data show CDR1 as MDHEN and CDR2 as SYDVKM. CDR3 sequence (DNA): TGTGCCAGCAGTTTCGGGGGGGCTATAGATACGCAGTATTTT. Protein product: CASSFGGAIDTQYF.